The T cell receptor (beta chain) under discussion was sequenced for a study of graft-versus-host responses after intestinal transplantation. Overall study context: Induction with anti-thymocyte globulin, then tacrolimus and steroids for around three years, was given to all recipients.

Some clones are missing from TCRdb's copy, which holds only in-frame ones; the method was immunoSEQ multiplex PCR. The table has around 40,000 clones, 85% to 95% seen once. General study results and limits: Declining HvG levels early post-transplant were linked to peak circulating GvH clone levels.

As regards this clone: Its specificity is unknown. The sample carries other DNA sequences with the same CDR3.

The length of the CDR3 is 14 residues. Germline CDR1 and CDR2: MNHEY and SVGAGI. The V gene end was trimmed by 8 bases and the J gene end by 15 bases; junction bases not matched to a gene: 12. V is TRBV6-5 and J is TRBJ2-1; 14 nucleotides match TRBD2. Sequences were derived from unstimulated CD8+ T cells sorted from spleen or lymph node cells, sampled before transplant. This TCR derives from a human donor who was the organ donor for an intestinal transplant. In DNA, the CDR3 is TGTGCCAGCGGATCCCCGGGACTAGCGGGAGCCCGGTTCTTC. It translates to CASGSPGLAGARFF.